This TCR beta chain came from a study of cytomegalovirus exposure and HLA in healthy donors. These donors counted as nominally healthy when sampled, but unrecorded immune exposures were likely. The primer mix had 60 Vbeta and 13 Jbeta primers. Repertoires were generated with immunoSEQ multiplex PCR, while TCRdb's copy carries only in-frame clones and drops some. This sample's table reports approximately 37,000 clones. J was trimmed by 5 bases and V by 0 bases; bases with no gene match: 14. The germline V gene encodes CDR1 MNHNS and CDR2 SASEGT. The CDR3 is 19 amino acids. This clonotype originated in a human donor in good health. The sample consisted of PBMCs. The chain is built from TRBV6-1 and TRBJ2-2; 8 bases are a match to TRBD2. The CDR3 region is CASSEAPPGGSGGTGELFF. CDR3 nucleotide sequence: TGTGCCAGCAGTGAAGCCCCCCCCGGAGGGAGCGGGGGAACCGGGGAGCTGTTTTTT.